Listed here are 30 T cell receptor beta chains from one sample, sequenced in a study of T cells after posttransplantation cyclophosphamide. Busulfan-fludarabine conditioning, marrow transplant, and cyclophosphamide on days +3 and +4 were administered. Only in-frame clones appear in the TCRdb table, and some are missing; sequencing was by immunoSEQ multiplex PCR. This sample has several thousand clones, with 85% to 90% found just once. This sample comprised CD4+ T cells sorted from blood, obtained 1404 days after allogeneic stem cell transplant with posttransplant cyclophosphamide. These receptors were obtained from a female patient aged 45-60 years who received an allogeneic stem cell transplant from a related donor, was CMV-positive, and had no GVHD. The graft donor may account for some of the T cells.

Written as DNA, the CDR3 is TGTGCCAGCAGTTTATCGCCACTAGCGGGAGTCACCGGGGAGCTGTTTTTT. This codes for CASSLSPLAGVTGELFF. The chain has TRBV27 and TRBJ2-2, with 11 bases identical to TRBD2. Germline CDR1 is MNHEY and CDR2 is SMNVEV (reference sequence). Trimming removed 0 bases from V and 4 bases from J; junction bases left unmatched: 4. This CDR3 comprises 17 residues.

DNA of the CDR3: TGTGCCAGCAGTTACTCGGACGACAGGGGGCTCGACGAGCAGTACTTC. The encoded protein is CASSYSDDRGLDEQYF. The chain uses TRBV6-6 and TRBJ2-7; 10 bases line up with TRBD1. V trimming: 0 bases; J trimming: 5 bases; junction bases outside the gene matches: 7. The CDR3 runs to 16 residues. Germline V gene sequence: CDR1 MNHNY, CDR2 SVGAGI (reference sequence).

V usage is TRBV9 and J usage is TRBJ1-6; D unresolved. Germline V lookup: CDR1 SGDLS, CDR2 YYNGEE. This CDR3 spans 13 amino acids. The ends were cut back, 2 bases at V and 6 bases at J, with 6 bases in the middle. The CDR3 region has the DNA TGTGCCAGCAGCGTTGCGCCTAATTCACCCCTCCACTTT. Translation: CASSVAPNSPLHF. Drawing the rest from reference TRBV9 and TRBJ1-6, the complete variable domain is DSGVTQTPKHLITATGQRVTLRCSPRSGDLSVYWYQQSLDQGLQFLIQYYNGEERAKGNILERFSAQQFPDLHSELNLSSLELGDSALYFCASSVAPNSPLHFGNGTRLTVT.

About this clone: One end of the junction does not line up with germline, which may come from a read error. The genes are TRBV7-2 and TRBJ2-7, with 9 bases matching TRBD2. This CDR3 contains 13 residues. CDR1 and CDR2 from the germline V gene are SGHTA and FQGNSA. The CDR3 sequence is CASSIAGVNEQYF. CDR3 coding DNA: TGTGCCAGCAGCATAGCGGGAGTCAACGAGCAGTACTTC.

The chain joins TRBV5-4 to TRBJ2-5; 7 nucleotides line up with TRBD2. J lost 4 bases, V lost 5 bases, and 5 bases had no gene match. Germline V lookup: CDR1 SGHNT, CDR2 YYREEE (reference sequence). This CDR3 is 13 amino acids long. As DNA, the CDR3 is TGTGCCAGCAGATCTGGGGGGGGAGAGACCCAGTACTTC. This encodes CASRSGGGETQYF.

This clone was seen just once. CDR3 sequence: CASSPRPVPPSNYGYTF. The CDR3 DNA sequence: TGTGCCAGCAGCCCACGTCCAGTCCCTCCCTCTAACTATGGCTACACCTTC. V is TRBV7-8 and J is TRBJ1-2; D is ambiguous. With 5 bases removed from V and 0 bases from J, the gap between germline ends came to 19 bases. Per germline, CDR1 SGHVS and CDR2 FQNEAQ. The CDR3 extends over 17 amino acids. Using reference TRBV7-8 and TRBJ1-2 for the parts outside the CDR3, the full variable domain is GAGVSQSPRYKVAKRGQDVALRCDPISGHVSLFWYQQALGQGPEFLTYFQNEAQLDKSGLPSDRFFAERPEGSVSTLKIQRTQQEDSAVYLCASSPRPVPPSNYGYTFGSGTRLTVV.

The chain has TRBV7-9 and TRBJ1-5; the D is unclear. Per the germline V gene, CDR1 is SEHNR and CDR2 is FQNEAQ (reference sequence). The CDR3 sequence is 13 residues long. Trimming shortened V by 1 base and J by 4 bases, and 5 bases separated the two germline ends. CDR3 sequence: CASSLGKNQPQHF. DNA for the CDR3: TGTGCCAGCAGCTTAGGTAAAAATCAGCCCCAGCATTTT.

The CDR3 DNA follows: TGTGCCTGGTTACCTTTCTCCGGGACAGGCCCCACAGATACGCAGTATTTT. This translates into CAWLPFSGTGPTDTQYF. The chain joins TRBV30 to TRBJ2-3; 8 bases are shared with TRBD1. Trimming cost V 5 bases and J 2 bases; bases outside gene matches: 15. There are 17 residues in the CDR3. CDR1 GTSNPN and CDR2 SVGIG come from the germline V gene (reference sequence).

The chain joins TRBV28 to TRBJ2-1, with 11 bases lining up with TRBD2. Germline CDR1 MDHEN, CDR2 SYDVKM. This CDR3 is 15 amino acids long. Losses at the gene ends were 7 bases for V and 4 bases for J; bases not matched to a gene: 6. The CDR3 here is CASNQLAGVYNEQFF. The CDR3 DNA sequence: TGTGCCAGCAACCAACTAGCGGGGGTTTACAATGAGCAGTTCTTC.

The chain couples TRBV19 to TRBJ2-1, with a tentative D call TRBD1 (6 bases). Trimming stripped 4 bases from V and 9 bases from J, with 16 bases between. Germline CDR1 is LNHDA and CDR2 is SQIVND (reference sequence). This CDR3 region has 14 residues. The CDR3 nucleotides read TGTGCCAGTAGTAAGGGGACACTCTGGGGTGAGCAGTTCTTC. Its translation: CASSKGTLWGEQFF. The whole variable domain, remainder taken from reference TRBV19 and TRBJ2-1, is DGGITQSPKYLFRKEGQNVTLSCEQNLNHDAMYWYRQDPGQGLRLIYYSQIVNDFQKGDIAEGYSVSREKKESFPLTVTSAQKNPTAFYLCASSKGTLWGEQFFGPGTRLTVL.

The chain carries TRBV6-1 and TRBJ1-1; D is unresolved. Germline V gene data show CDR1 as MNHNS and CDR2 as SASEGT. The CDR3 consists of 13 residues. Trimming cost V 5 bases and J 3 bases, with 10 bases left between them. The CDR3 region is CASSSRGDTEAFF. The CDR3 DNA reads as TGTGCCAGCAGTTCCCGCGGTGACACTGAAGCTTTCTTT.

This clone was seen once. This chain joins TRBV27 and TRBJ1-1, with 9 bases fitting TRBD1. J lost 10 bases, V lost 6 bases, and 12 bases had no gene match. The CDR3 totals 14 residues. CDR1 MNHEY and CDR2 SMNVEV come from the germline V gene (reference sequence). CDR3 amino acids: CASRFGTGKRGAFF. The CDR3 DNA sequence: TGTGCCAGCAGGTTTGGGACAGGGAAAAGGGGAGCTTTCTTT.

The chain is built from TRBV30 and TRBJ1-5; the D gene is possibly TRBD1 (5 bases). V lost 0 bases, J lost 6 bases, and 15 bases lay in between. The CDR3 has 15 amino acids. Germline values: CDR1 GTSNPN, CDR2 SVGIG (reference sequence). Written as DNA, the CDR3 is TGTGCCTGGAGTGTCTTAGGTCAGGGCAGTCAGCCCCAGCATTTT. Translating it yields CAWSVLGQGSQPQHF. The whole variable domain, filled in from reference TRBV30 and TRBJ1-5, reads SQTIHQWPATLVQPVGSPLSLECTVEGTSNPNLYWYRQAAGRGLQLLFYSVGIGQISSEVPQNLSASRPQDRQFILSSKKLLLSDSGFYLCAWSVLGQGSQPQHFGDGTRLSIL.

The CDR3 is CASSRDRTGLYEQYF. Here the CDR3 DNA reads TGTGCCAGTAGTAGGGATAGGACAGGGCTTTACGAGCAGTACTTC. The gene calls are TRBV19 and TRBJ2-7, with 8 positions matching TRBD1. Unmatched junction bases numbered 9, after V lost 4 bases and J lost 4 bases. This CDR3 spans 15 amino acids. Germline V CDR1 and CDR2: LNHDA, SQIVND (reference sequence). Full variable domain (remainder filled in from reference TRBV19 and TRBJ2-7): DGGITQSPKYLFRKEGQNVTLSCEQNLNHDAMYWYRQDPGQGLRLIYYSQIVNDFQKGDIAEGYSVSREKKESFPLTVTSAQKNPTAFYLCASSRDRTGLYEQYFGPGTRLTVT.

The chain carries TRBV18 and TRBJ2-7; perhaps TRBD2 as D (6 bases). This CDR3 is 14 amino acids long. V was clipped by 6 bases and J by 4 bases, with 16 bases between them. Per germline, CDR1 KGHSH and CDR2 LQKENI. CDR3 nucleotide sequence: TGTGCCAGCTCCCAATCCGGAGGGGCGTACGAGCAGTACTTC. It codes for CASSQSGGAYEQYF.

The V and J genes are TRBV11-2 and TRBJ2-3, with a possible D match to TRBD2 (6 bases). The ends were cut back, 5 bases at V and 0 bases at J, with 18 bases in the middle. Germline CDR1 and CDR2: SGHAT and FQNNGV. This CDR3 is built from 17 residues. DNA of the CDR3: TGTGCCAGCAGCCGACTAGGGGATGGGGGGAGCACAGATACGCAGTATTTT. As protein: CASSRLGDGGSTDTQYF.

In DNA, the CDR3 is TGTGCCAGCAGCTTCCGACAGGCAACTAATGAAAAACTGTTTTTT. This translates into CASSFRQATNEKLFF. The gene calls are TRBV5-5 and TRBJ1-4, with D perhaps matching TRBD1 (6 bases). The germline V and J ends were trimmed by 2 bases and 0 bases, with 8 bases remaining between them. The CDR3 totals 15 residues. Germline loops: CDR1 SGHKS, CDR2 YYEKEE (reference sequence).

This clone appeared once. The chain uses TRBV2 and TRBJ2-5, with D tentatively TRBD1 (6 bases). The CDR3 covers 15 residues. In germline, CDR1 is SNHLY, CDR2 FYNNEI. Trimming took off 3 bases at V and 2 bases at J, with 13 bases between the two ends. The CDR3 region has the DNA TGTGCCAGCAGTGAGTCGACAGGCGTTCAAGAGACCCAGTACTTC. This gives the protein CASSESTGVQETQYF.

The CDR3 here is CASSLTYTDTQYF. CDR3 in DNA: TGTGCCAGCAGCTTAACCTACACAGATACGCAGTATTTT. This chain uses TRBV11-2 with TRBJ2-3, with D unresolved. CDR1 is SGHAT and CDR2 is FQNNGV in the germline V gene. The CDR3 is made up of 13 amino acids. V lost 2 bases and J lost 2, with 5 bases in between.

This chain joins TRBV28 and TRBJ2-7; 7 bases map to TRBD2. In germline, CDR1 is MDHEN, CDR2 SYDVKM. The CDR3 extends over 15 amino acids. J lost 5 bases, V lost 2 bases, and 9 bases had no gene match. The CDR3 DNA follows: TGTGCCAGCAGTTTAATCGGGGAGGGGAAGGACGAGCAGTACTTC. Translation: CASSLIGEGKDEQYF.

CDR3 nucleotide sequence: TGTGCCAGTAGTATATGGGGACTAGCGGGAGGGTACTCTGGGGCCAACGTCCTGACTTTC. It specifies CASSIWGLAGGYSGANVLTF. V and J are TRBV19 and TRBJ2-6, with TRBD2 matching over 16 bases. There are 20 residues in the CDR3. CDR1 is LNHDA, CDR2 SQIVND, per germline (reference sequence). V gave up 2 bases and J gave up 0 bases; unmatched junction bases: 4.

The chain employs TRBV20-1 and TRBJ1-1; tentative D call: TRBD1 (5 bases). This CDR3 is 10 amino acids long. Germline V lookup: CDR1 DFQATT, CDR2 SNEGSKA (reference sequence). Trimming took off 5 bases at V and 5 bases at J, with 6 bases between the two ends. In nucleotides, the CDR3 is TGCAGTGCTTCAGGGACTGAAGCTTTCTTT. Translated: CSASGTEAFF.

J is TRBJ2-1 and V is TRBV9, with D unclear. This CDR3 contains 17 residues. The V end lost 4 bases, the J end lost 2 bases, and 19 bases lay between the germline ends. Germline loops: CDR1 SGDLS, CDR2 YYNGEE. The CDR3 coding sequence is TGTGCCAGCAGCTCCTCTAGTAGCCCCGAAACCTACAATGAGCAGTTCTTC. It yields the protein CASSSSSSPETYNEQFF.

J is TRBJ1-1 and V is TRBV9; the D gene is possibly TRBD1 (6 bases). The CDR3 spans 17 residues. V gave up 3 bases and J gave up 4 bases, with 22 bases separating them. In germline, CDR1 is SGDLS, CDR2 YYNGEE. The CDR3 is CASSARRPGEGVTEAFF. In DNA, the CDR3 is TGTGCCAGCAGCGCCAGACGCCCCGGAGAGGGGGTCACTGAAGCTTTCTTT. Variable domain in full (rest from reference TRBV9 and TRBJ1-1): DSGVTQTPKHLITATGQRVTLRCSPRSGDLSVYWYQQSLDQGLQFLIQYYNGEERAKGNILERFSAQQFPDLHSELNLSSLELGDSALYFCASSARRPGEGVTEAFFGQGTRLTVV.

This clone was recorded once. The chain joins TRBV7-3 to TRBJ2-7; 10 bases map to TRBD1. The V gene's germline CDR1 is SGHTA and CDR2 FQGTGA. This CDR3 comprises 13 residues. The V and J ends lost 5 bases and 6 bases, in that order; junction bases with no gene match: 4. This CDR3 reads CASSRDRGGEQYF. The CDR3 nucleotides are TGTGCCAGCAGCCGGGACAGGGGAGGCGAGCAGTACTTC.

The J gene is TRBJ2-1, the V gene TRBV6-6, with D possibly matching TRBD2 (6 bases). The CDR3 length is 15 residues. Per germline, CDR1 MNHNY and CDR2 SVGAGI (reference sequence). Trimming stripped 2 bases from V and 1 base from J, with 9 bases between. CDR3 region: CASSYEGGSYNEQFF. The DNA for the CDR3 is TGTGCCAGCAGTTACGAGGGAGGTTCCTACAATGAGCAGTTCTTC.

The gene calls are TRBV6-6 and TRBJ1-1; TRBD1 aligns across 8 bases. This CDR3 is built from 14 residues. CDR1 is MNHNY, CDR2 SVGAGI, per germline (reference sequence). The junction had 6 bases not matched to a gene; V was cut back by 5 bases and J by 4 bases. The CDR3 here is CASSNTGQATEAFF. Here the CDR3 DNA reads TGTGCCAGCAGTAACACGGGACAGGCCACTGAAGCTTTCTTT.

The J gene is TRBJ2-5, the V gene TRBV5-8; 10 bases map to TRBD2. The CDR3 extends over 17 amino acids. The junction had 15 bases not matched to a gene; V was cut back by 4 bases and J by 6 bases. CDR1 and CDR2 (germline): SGHTS, YDEGEE. The CDR3 spells CASSLTSSGSFTKTQYF. As DNA, the CDR3 is TGTGCCAGCAGCCTCACCTCTAGCGGGAGCTTTACGAAGACCCAGTACTTC.

Only one count was recorded for this clone. This chain connects TRBV9 to TRBJ1-1; weak D call: TRBD1 (5 bases). CDR1 and CDR2 from the germline V gene are SGDLS and YYNGEE. This CDR3 comprises 15 residues. The germline V and J ends were trimmed by 3 bases and 0 bases, with 12 bases remaining between them. The CDR3 DNA follows: TGTGCCAGCAGCGCCCGACAGCGTTTGAACACTGAAGCTTTCTTT. This gives the protein CASSARQRLNTEAFF.

This rearrangement joins TRBV19 to TRBJ1-1; 10 nucleotides agree with TRBD1. Germline V gene data show CDR1 as LNHDA and CDR2 as SQIVND (reference sequence). Trimming took 6 bases from V and 7 from J; bases not matched to a gene: 5. CDR3 length equals 13 residues. The CDR3 DNA reads as TGTGCCAGTAGAAGGGGACAGGGGCGTGAAGCTTTCTTT. It codes for CASRRGQGREAFF.